This TCR beta chain was captured in a study of spatial heterogeneity in lung cancer. The wider study: Consistently, beta-chain sequences turned up in larger numbers than alpha-chain sequences did. Points from the study as a whole: At tumor resection, ubiquitous expanded TCRs were detected in blood more often than later.

Every TCR cDNA molecule bore its own unique molecular identifier. TCRdb re-analysed the 5' RACE reads in MiXCR, keeping a single row per CDR3 protein. The sample consists of about 78,000 distinct CDR3 sequences, approximately 8.1% of them appearing once. V was cut by 0 bases and J by 0 bases, with 12 bases left in between. Germline CDR1 MGHRA, CDR2 YSYEKL. The CDR3 runs to 16 residues. This sample's time point: sample taken at primary tumor resection. Tumor, nontumor lung or frozen PBMC supplied whole RNA that was sequenced unsorted. In this sample, this clonotype turned up a few times. Its antigen remains unknown.

The receptor was isolated from a male donor with early-stage non-small cell lung cancer. This chain links TRBV4-1 with TRBJ2-7; D gene ambiguous. The source was PBMCs, collected at surgery. CDR3 in DNA: TGCGCCAGCAGCCAAGAGTCGCGCGTCAACTCCTACGAGCAGTACTTC. Its protein product is CASSQESRVNSYEQYF.